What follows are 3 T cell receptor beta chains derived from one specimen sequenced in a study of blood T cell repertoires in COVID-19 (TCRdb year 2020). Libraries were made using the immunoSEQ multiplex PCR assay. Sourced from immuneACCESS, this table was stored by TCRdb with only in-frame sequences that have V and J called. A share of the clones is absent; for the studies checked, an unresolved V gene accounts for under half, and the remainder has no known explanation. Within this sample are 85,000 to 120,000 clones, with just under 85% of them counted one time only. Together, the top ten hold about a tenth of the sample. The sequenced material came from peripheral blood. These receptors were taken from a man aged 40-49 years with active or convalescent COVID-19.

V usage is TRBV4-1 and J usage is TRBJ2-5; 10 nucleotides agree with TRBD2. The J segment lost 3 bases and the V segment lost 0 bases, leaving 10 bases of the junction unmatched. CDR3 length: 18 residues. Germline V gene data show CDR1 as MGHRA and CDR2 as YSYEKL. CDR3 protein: CASSQDLSLAGDKETQYF. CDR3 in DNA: TGCGCCAGCAGCCAAGACCTTTCTCTAGCGGGGGATAAAGAGACCCAGTACTTC.

CDR3 nucleotides: TGTGCCAGCAGCCCCGTCGATGCTAGCAGTTACTCCTACGAGCAGTACTTC. It specifies CASSPVDASSYSYEQYF. The chain carries TRBV7-9 and TRBJ2-7; TRBD2 might be the D (5 bases). Per germline, CDR1 SEHNR and CDR2 FQNEAQ (reference sequence). Trimming took off 5 bases at V and 0 bases at J, with 20 bases between the two ends. The CDR3 loop spans 17 amino acids. Filled out from reference TRBV7-9 and TRBJ2-7, the complete variable domain reads DTGVSQNPRHKITKRGQNVTFRCDPISEHNRLYWYRQTLGQGPEFLTYFQNEAQLEKSRLLSDRFSAERPKGSFSTLEIQRTEQGDSAMYLCASSPVDASSYSYEQYFGPGTRLTVT.

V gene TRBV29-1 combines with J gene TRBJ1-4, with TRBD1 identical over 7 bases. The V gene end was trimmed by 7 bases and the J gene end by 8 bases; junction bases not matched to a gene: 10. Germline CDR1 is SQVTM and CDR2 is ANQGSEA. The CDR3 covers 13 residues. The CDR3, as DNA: TGCAGCGCCCGCAGGGGGGACGGGGAAAAACTGTTTTTT. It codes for CSARRGDGEKLFF.